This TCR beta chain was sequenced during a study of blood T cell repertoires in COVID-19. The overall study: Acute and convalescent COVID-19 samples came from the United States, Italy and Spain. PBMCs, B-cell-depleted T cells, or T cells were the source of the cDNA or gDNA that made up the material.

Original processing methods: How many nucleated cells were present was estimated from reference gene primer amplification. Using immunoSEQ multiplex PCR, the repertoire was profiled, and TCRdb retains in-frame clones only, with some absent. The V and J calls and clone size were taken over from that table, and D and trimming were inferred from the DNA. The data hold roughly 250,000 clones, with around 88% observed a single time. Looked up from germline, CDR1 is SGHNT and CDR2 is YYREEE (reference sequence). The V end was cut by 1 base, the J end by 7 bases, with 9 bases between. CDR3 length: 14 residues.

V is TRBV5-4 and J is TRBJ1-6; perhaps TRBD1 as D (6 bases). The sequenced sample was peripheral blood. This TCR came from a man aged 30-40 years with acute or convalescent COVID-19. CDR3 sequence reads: CASSLTGPNSPLHF. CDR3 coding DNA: TGTGCCAGCAGCTTGACAGGGCCGAATTCACCCCTCCACTTT.